This T cell receptor (beta chain) emerged from a study of CD8+ T cells in alopecia areata. Overall study context: It was oral tofacitinib, at 5 to 10 mg twice daily, that treated patients received.

With regard to this clone: Its antigen is not known.

Treatment noted: oral pan-JAK inhibitor, 5-10 mg twice daily. Lesional scalp punch biopsies and peripheral blood came from alopecia areata patients. Sequencing used cDNA as its template, made by extracting RNA and reverse transcribing it. The table came from immunoSEQ multiplex PCR; TCRdb's copy has only in-frame clones and leaves some out. The sample gives around 4,800 clones, 60% of which show up once; 11% is in the top ten. Findings and limits, study-wide: A great number of expanded lesional clones endured in scalp and blood during tofacitinib.

V lost 5 bases and J 3 bases, leaving 22 bases between the germline ends. This CDR3 comprises 18 residues. CDR1 and CDR2 (germline): MNHEY, SMNVEV (reference sequence). This TCR was recovered from a human donor with alopecia areata. The V and J genes are TRBV27 and TRBJ1-4, with D possibly TRBD1 on 6 matching bases. This sample comprised skin, obtained between weeks 36 and 40, from a patient treated with tofacitinib. The CDR3 here is CASSRYNPQGSPNEKLFF. DNA of the CDR3: TGTGCCAGCAGTCGCTACAACCCGCAGGGGAGCCCTAATGAAAAACTGTTTTTT.